This record looks at one T cell receptor beta chain sequence and its context. Its antigen is still unknown. Assay: immunoSEQ multiplex PCR; the TCRdb copy retains only in-frame clones and omits some. The profile covers about 91,000 clones, with 80% to 90% appearing a single time and 1% to 1.3% taken by the ten largest. This specimen belongs to a study of OX40 agonist ivuxolimab in advanced cancers. Exclusion of a patient followed from autoimmune disease history or systemic immunosuppression. Patients had blood sampled at baseline and again on cycle 4 day 1 and cycle 7 day 1. Study observations and caveats: Compared with CD4+, CD8+ T cells on average had more expanded clones.

Per germline, CDR1 LGHNA and CDR2 YSLEER. The CDR3 runs to 14 residues. Trimming took off 3 bases at V and 0 bases at J, with 8 bases between the two ends. This chain uses TRBV4-3 with TRBJ1-2; the D is unclear. The sample in question was CD4+ or CD8+ T cells sorted from blood, obtained in a trial of the OX40 agonist ivuxolimab. This TCR was recovered from an adult with an advanced solid tumor such as melanoma, head and neck, liver or kidney cancer. The CDR3, as DNA: TGCGCCAGCAGCCAGGAAGAGACTAACTATGGCTACACCTTC. Translation: CASSQEETNYGYTF.